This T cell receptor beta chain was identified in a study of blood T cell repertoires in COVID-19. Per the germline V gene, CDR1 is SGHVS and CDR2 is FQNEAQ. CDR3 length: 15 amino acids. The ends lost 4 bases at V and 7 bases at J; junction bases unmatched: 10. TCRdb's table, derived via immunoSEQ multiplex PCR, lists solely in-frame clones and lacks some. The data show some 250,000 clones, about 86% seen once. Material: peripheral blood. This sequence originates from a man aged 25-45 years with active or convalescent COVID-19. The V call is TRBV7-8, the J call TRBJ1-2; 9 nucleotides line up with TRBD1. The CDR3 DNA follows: TGTGCCAGCAGCTACTCACAGGGGGCTAGGGCTGGCTACACCTTC. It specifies CASSYSQGARAGYTF.